A single sample is the source of the 5 T cell receptor beta chains below, sequenced in a study of blood T cells in healthy people across ages. Sample-barcoded 5' priming and a J-beta primer mix drove a second PCR of about 7 to 12 cycles. TCRdb re-called the 5' RACE reads through MiXCR, storing one row per CDR3 protein. The repertoire has about 1.7 million distinct CDR3 sequences, under 30% of them found once; the top ten carry 7.7%. Sequencing was done on a sample of blood. Receptor source: a woman aged 30 to 39 in good health.

This clonotype showed up many times. The chain uses TRBV28 and TRBJ2-3; no definite D call. Germline-derived CDR1 and CDR2 are MDHEN and SYDVKM. Trimming pared 6 bases from V and 4 bases from J, leaving 11 bases between. This CDR3 region has 13 residues. The CDR3 loop reads CASSQVESDTQYF. The CDR3 DNA follows: TGTGCCAGCAGCCAAGTGGAGTCAGATACGCAGTATTTT.

Details on this clonotype: Lacking the conserved final phenylalanine or tryptophan, this CDR3 likely reflects a read error. The V call is TRBV12-3 or TRBV12-4, the J call TRBJ2-5, with D hard to call. This CDR3 spans 13 amino acids. V was cut by 3 bases and J by 4 bases, with 9 bases left in between. This CDR3 is CASSLNGRETQYC. The CDR3 DNA is TGTGCCAGCAGTTTGAATGGCCGAGAGACCCAGTACTGC.

The rearrangement links TRBV7-2 to TRBJ2-1; perhaps D is TRBD1 or TRBD2 (5 bases each). The CDR3 has 14 residues. CDR1 is SGHTA, CDR2 FQGNSA, per germline. Trimming shortened V by 5 bases and J by 13 bases, and 21 bases separated the two germline ends. The CDR3 region has the DNA TGTGCCAGCAGCCTCGGGACCCACCAAGAGACCCAGTTCTTC. The encoded protein is CASSLGTHQETQFF.

This chain links TRBV6-2 or TRBV6-3 with TRBJ2-1; D is uncertain. Between the trimmed V and J ends, which lost 6 bases and 5 bases, there was a span of 17 bases. The CDR3 contains 15 residues. Germline CDR1 is MNHEY and CDR2 is SVGEGT. The DNA for the CDR3 is TGTGCCAGCAGCCATATCCGAGATAGGGACAATGAGCAGTTCTTC. Translating gives CASSHIRDRDNEQFF.

A remark on this clonotype: A junction end diverges from the germline sequence, so it may reflect a read error. V is TRBV5-1 and J is TRBJ2-7; D call uncertain. CDR3 length: 13 amino acids. Germline lookup yields CDR1 SGHRS and CDR2 YFSETQ. The CDR3 is CANSRGSSYEQYF. The CDR3 DNA reads TGCGCCAACAGCCGTGGGTCCTCCTACGAGCAGTACTTC.